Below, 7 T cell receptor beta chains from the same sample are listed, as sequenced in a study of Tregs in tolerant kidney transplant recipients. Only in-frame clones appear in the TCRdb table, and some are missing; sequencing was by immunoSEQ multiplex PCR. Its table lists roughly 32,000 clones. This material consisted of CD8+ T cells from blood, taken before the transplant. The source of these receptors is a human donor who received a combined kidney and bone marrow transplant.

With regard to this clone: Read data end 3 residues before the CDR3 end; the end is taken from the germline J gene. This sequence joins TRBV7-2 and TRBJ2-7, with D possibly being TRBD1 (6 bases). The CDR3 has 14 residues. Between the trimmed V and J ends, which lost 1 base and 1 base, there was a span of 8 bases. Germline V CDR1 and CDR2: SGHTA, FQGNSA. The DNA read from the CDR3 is TGTGCCAGCAGCTTAGATCAGGGGTCCTACGAG. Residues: CASSLDQGSYE. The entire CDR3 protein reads CASSLDQGSYEQYF.

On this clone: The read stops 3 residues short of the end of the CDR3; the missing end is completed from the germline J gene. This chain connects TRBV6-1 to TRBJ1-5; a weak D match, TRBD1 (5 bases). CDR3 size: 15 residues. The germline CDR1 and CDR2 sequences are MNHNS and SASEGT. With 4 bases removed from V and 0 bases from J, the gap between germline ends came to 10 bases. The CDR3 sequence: CASSVRDYSNQPQHF. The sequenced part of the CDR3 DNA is TGTGCCAGCAGTGTTCGGGACTATAGCAATCAGCCC.

CDR3 loop: CASSRDRGALYTEAFF. The part of the CDR3 DNA that was read is TGTGCCAGCAGCCGGGACAGGGGTGCCCTTTACACTGAA. The rearrangement links TRBV14 to TRBJ1-1; TRBD1 matches at 10 bases. The read ends 3 residues early relative to the CDR3; the germline J gene fills the gap. V gave up 4 bases and J gave up 3 bases; unmatched junction bases: 8. There are 16 residues in the CDR3. Germline V gene data show CDR1 as SGHDN and CDR2 as FVKESK.

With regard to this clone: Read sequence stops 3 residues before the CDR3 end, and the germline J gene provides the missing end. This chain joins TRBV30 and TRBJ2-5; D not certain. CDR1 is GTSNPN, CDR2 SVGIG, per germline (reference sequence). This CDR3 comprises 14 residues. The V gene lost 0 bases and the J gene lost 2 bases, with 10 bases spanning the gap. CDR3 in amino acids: CAWSVRGLQETQYF. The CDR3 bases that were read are TGTGCCTGGAGTGTACGAGGCCTGCAAGAGACC.

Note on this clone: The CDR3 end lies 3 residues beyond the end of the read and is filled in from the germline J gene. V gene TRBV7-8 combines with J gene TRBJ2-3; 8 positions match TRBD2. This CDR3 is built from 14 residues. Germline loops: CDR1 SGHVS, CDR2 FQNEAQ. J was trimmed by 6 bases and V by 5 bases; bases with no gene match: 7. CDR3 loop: CASSVGTSGDTQYF. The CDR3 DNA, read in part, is TGTGCCAGCAGCGTCGGGACTAGTGGTGATACG.

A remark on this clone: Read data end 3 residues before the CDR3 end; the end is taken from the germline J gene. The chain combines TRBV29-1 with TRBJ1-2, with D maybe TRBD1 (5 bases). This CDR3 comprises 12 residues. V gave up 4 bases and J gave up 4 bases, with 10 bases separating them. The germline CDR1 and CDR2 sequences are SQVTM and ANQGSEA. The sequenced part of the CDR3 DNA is TGCAGCGTTGCGGACAAGTCCTATGGC. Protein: CSVADKSYG. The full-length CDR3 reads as CSVADKSYGYTF.

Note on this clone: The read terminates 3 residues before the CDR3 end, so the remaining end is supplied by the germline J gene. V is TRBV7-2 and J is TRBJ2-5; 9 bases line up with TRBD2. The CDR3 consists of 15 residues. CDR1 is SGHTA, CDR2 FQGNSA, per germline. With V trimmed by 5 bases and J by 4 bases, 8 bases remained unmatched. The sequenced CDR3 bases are TGTGCCAGCAGCCCCTCGATAGCGGGAGTAGAGACC. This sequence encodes CASSPSIAGVET. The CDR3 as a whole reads CASSPSIAGVETQYF.